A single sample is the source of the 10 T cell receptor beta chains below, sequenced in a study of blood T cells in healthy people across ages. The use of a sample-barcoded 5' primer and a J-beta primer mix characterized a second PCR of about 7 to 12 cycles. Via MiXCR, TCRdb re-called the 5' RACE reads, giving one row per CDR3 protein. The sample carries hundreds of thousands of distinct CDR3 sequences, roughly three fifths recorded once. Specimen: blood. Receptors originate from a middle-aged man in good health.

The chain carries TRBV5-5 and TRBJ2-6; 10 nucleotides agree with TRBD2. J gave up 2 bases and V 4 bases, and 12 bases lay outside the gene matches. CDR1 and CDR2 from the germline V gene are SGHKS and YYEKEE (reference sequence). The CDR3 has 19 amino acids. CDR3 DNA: TGTGCCAGCAGCACGGATTATCTAGCGGGGGACCCTGGGGCCAACGTCCTGACTTTC. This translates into CASSTDYLAGDPGANVLTF.

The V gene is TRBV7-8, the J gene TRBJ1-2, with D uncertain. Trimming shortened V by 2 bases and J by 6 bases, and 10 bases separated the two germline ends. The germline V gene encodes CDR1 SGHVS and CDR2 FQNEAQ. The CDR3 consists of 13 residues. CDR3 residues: CASSLSTYDGYTF. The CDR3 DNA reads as TGTGCCAGCAGCTTATCTACCTACGATGGCTACACCTTC.

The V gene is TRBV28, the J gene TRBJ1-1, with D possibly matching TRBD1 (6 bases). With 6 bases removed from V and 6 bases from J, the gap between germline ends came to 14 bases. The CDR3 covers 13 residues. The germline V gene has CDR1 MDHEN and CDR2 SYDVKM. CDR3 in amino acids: CASRGGGSPEAFF. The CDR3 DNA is TGTGCCAGCAGAGGGGGGGGATCTCCTGAAGCTTTCTTT.

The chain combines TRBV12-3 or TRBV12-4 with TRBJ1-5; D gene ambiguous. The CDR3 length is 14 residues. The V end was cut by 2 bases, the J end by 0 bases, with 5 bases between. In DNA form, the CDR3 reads TGTGCCAGCAGTTTAAGCCATAGCAATCAGCCCCAGCATTTT. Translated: CASSLSHSNQPQHF.

CDR3 protein: CSARDRKHEQYF. In nucleotides, the CDR3 is TGCAGTGCTAGAGATCGTAAACACGAGCAGTACTTC. V usage is TRBV20-1 and J usage is TRBJ2-7; D remains unclear. The CDR3 covers 12 residues. CDR1 is DFQATT, CDR2 SNEGSKA, per germline (reference sequence). The germline V and J ends were trimmed by 0 bases and 5 bases, with 8 bases remaining between them.

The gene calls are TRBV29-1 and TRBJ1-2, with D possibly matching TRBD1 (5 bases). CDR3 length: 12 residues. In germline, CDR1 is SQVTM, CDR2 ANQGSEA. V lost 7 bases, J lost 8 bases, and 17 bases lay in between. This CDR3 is CSALSTGPGYTF. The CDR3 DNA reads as TGCAGCGCCCTTAGTACAGGTCCGGGCTACACCTTC.

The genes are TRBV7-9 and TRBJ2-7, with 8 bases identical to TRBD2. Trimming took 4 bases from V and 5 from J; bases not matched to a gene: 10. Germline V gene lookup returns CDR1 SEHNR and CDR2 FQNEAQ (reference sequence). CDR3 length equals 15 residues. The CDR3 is CASSSLAGNPHEQYF. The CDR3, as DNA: TGTGCCAGCAGCTCCTTAGCGGGAAACCCCCACGAGCAGTACTTC.

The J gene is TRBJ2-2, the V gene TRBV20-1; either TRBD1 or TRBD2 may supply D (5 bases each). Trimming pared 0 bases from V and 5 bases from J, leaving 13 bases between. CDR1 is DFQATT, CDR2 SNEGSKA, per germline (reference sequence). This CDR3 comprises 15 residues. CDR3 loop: CSARDLLRGTGELFF. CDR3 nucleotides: TGCAGTGCTAGAGATCTTTTGAGGGGAACCGGGGAGCTGTTTTTT.

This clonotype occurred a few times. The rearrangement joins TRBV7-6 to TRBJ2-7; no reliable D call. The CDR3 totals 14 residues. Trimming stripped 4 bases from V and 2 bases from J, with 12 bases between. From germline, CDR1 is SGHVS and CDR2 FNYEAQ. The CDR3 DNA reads TGTGCCAGCAGCTCCGTCAACAGACCCTACGAGCAGTACTTC. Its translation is CASSSVNRPYEQYF.

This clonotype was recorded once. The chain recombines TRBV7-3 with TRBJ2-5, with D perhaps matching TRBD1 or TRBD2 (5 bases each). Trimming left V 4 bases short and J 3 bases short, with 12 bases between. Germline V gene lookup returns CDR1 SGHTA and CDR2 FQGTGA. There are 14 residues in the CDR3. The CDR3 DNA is TGTGCCAGCAGCTCACTAGGGGTGGAAGAGACCCAGTACTTC. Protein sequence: CASSSLGVEETQYF.